This entry is about one TCR beta chain. Profiled with immunoSEQ multiplex PCR; TCRdb holds only in-frame clones, not every one. The profile shows about 14,000 clones, 30% to 40% of them singletons. The CDR3 contains 13 residues. CDR1 SEHNR and CDR2 FQNEAQ come from the germline V gene (reference sequence). V shed 1 base and J shed 0 bases, with 4 bases lying between them. These data belong to a study of graft-versus-host responses after intestinal transplantation. Irradiated stimulators labeled with violet dye, approximately 200,000 in number, were plated with approximately 200,000 CFSE-labeled responders.

The clonotype was recovered from a human patient who received an intestinal transplant. The V call is TRBV7-9, the J call TRBJ2-7; D gene uncertain. The input for sequencing was alloreactive CD8+ T cells from a mixed lymphocyte reaction culture, taken before intestinal transplant. The subset: CFSE-low proliferating T cells sorted from roughly 6-day pre-transplant mixed lymphocyte reaction (GvH or HvG direction). CDR3 in amino acids: CASSLDSSYEQYF. CDR3 nucleotides: TGTGCCAGCAGCTTAGACAGCTCCTACGAGCAGTACTTC.